This entry lists 21 T cell receptor beta chains sequenced from one sample in a study of cytomegalovirus exposure and HLA in healthy donors (dated by TCRdb to 2016 to 2017). Library preparation employed the immunoSEQ multiplex PCR assay. A mixture of 60 forward primers for TCR Vbeta segments and 13 reverse primers for TCR Jbeta segments was used in the multiplex PCR. Held by TCRdb, this immuneACCESS table contains in-frame sequences only and omits some clones. Under half of the omission traces to an unresolved V gene where checked; the cause of the rest is unknown. Within this sample are tens of thousands of clones, with around 82% of them counted one time only. The ten biggest clones cover approximately 3% of the sample. What was sequenced was PBMCs. The origin of the receptors is a woman between 18 and 30 years old in good health and CMV-seronegative.

The CDR3 DNA reads as TGTGCCAGCAGCTTAGGGTGGCAGGGCGTCAAAGATACGCAGTATTTT. Its translation is CASSLGWQGVKDTQYF. V gene TRBV7-6 combines with J gene TRBJ2-3, with D perhaps matching TRBD1 (5 bases). This CDR3 is 16 amino acids long. CDR1 and CDR2 (germline): SGHVS, FNYEAQ. V lost 1 base and J lost 5, with 16 bases in between.

The chain joins TRBV7-3 to TRBJ2-1, with 8 nucleotides matching TRBD2. V was pared by 2 bases and J by 3 bases, with 3 bases of the junction left unmatched. This CDR3 spans 15 amino acids. The germline V gene has CDR1 SGHTA and CDR2 FQGTGA. The CDR3, as DNA: TGTGCCAGCAGCTTATCAGCGGGGGTCTACAATGAGCAGTTCTTC. Its translation: CASSLSAGVYNEQFF.

V is TRBV6-5 and J is TRBJ1-4; D perhaps matches TRBD1 (6 bases). Germline CDR1 is MNHEY and CDR2 is SVGAGI. The CDR3 is 14 residues long. Trimming removed 5 bases at V and 4 bases at J, with 11 bases between. The DNA for the CDR3 is TGTGCCAGCAGTGAGGGAGGGGGTAATGAAAAACTGTTTTTT. This gives the protein CASSEGGGNEKLFF.

The chain links TRBV9 to TRBJ2-2, with TRBD1 as a possible D gene (6 bases). The CDR3 sequence is 16 residues long. V gave up 0 bases and J gave up 1 base, with 10 bases separating them. In germline, CDR1 is SGDLS, CDR2 YYNGEE. CDR3 DNA: TGTGCCAGCAGCGTAGAACAGGGTTGGAACACCGGGGAGCTGTTTTTT. This translates into CASSVEQGWNTGELFF.

The CDR3 region is CASSLSAVRYNEQFF. As DNA, the CDR3 is TGTGCCAGCAGTTTATCTGCGGTTCGCTACAATGAGCAGTTCTTC. The J gene is TRBJ2-1, the V gene TRBV28; D ambiguous. This CDR3 has 15 residues. The V and J ends lost 1 base and 3 bases respectively, with 10 bases between them. The germline V gene encodes CDR1 MDHEN and CDR2 SYDVKM.

Written as DNA, the CDR3 is TGCGCCAGCAGTGGGCCAGAGAACACTGAAGCTTTCTTT. It codes for CASSGPENTEAFF. The J gene is TRBJ1-1, the V gene TRBV10-2; D is ambiguous. Trimming left V 4 bases short and J 1 base short, with 7 bases between. This CDR3 spans 13 amino acids. Germline assignment: CDR1 WSHSY and CDR2 SAAADI.

In nucleotides, the CDR3 is TGTGCCAGCAGTAGCGGGAATCCCCAAGAGACCCAGTACTTC. Protein sequence: CASSSGNPQETQYF. The rearrangement joins TRBV25-1 to TRBJ2-5, with 7 bases that match TRBD2. V was clipped by 5 bases and J by 1 base; unmatched bases: 4. The CDR3 is 14 residues long. Per germline, CDR1 MGHDK and CDR2 SYGVNS.

The V call is TRBV10-3, the J call TRBJ2-1; D is unresolved. CDR3 length: 13 residues. Per the germline V gene, CDR1 is ENHRY and CDR2 is SYGVKD. The V and J ends lost 8 bases and 0 bases respectively, with 8 bases between them. CDR3 amino acids: CAIGSDSYNEQFF. As DNA, the CDR3 is TGTGCCATCGGCTCCGACTCCTACAATGAGCAGTTCTTC.

The chain uses TRBV7-6 and TRBJ2-1; 8 bases align to TRBD2. Germline CDR1 SGHVS, CDR2 FNYEAQ. The CDR3 spans 17 residues. V shed 5 bases, J shed 8 bases, and the junction held 17 bases outside the gene matches. In nucleotides, the CDR3 is TGTGCCAGCAGCACCCGGAGGGGCGGGAGGTCCCCTGATGAGCAGTTCTTC. As protein: CASSTRRGGRSPDEQFF.

In its sample, this clone was seen once. This chain joins TRBV10-3 and TRBJ2-7; 9 nucleotides line up with TRBD1. The CDR3 has 13 residues. With V trimmed by 7 bases and J by 4 bases, 5 bases remained unmatched. Per germline, CDR1 ENHRY and CDR2 SYGVKD. Written as DNA, the CDR3 is TGTGCCATCAAGGGGACAGGGAGATACGAGCAGTACTTC. Protein: CAIKGTGRYEQYF.

V usage is TRBV5-1 and J usage is TRBJ2-7; 15 bases match TRBD2. The CDR3 loop spans 18 amino acids. The germline V gene encodes CDR1 SGHRS and CDR2 YFSETQ. J was trimmed by 0 bases and V by 1 base; bases with no gene match: 5. In DNA form, the CDR3 reads TGCGCCAGCAGCTTGCATGGACTAGCGGGAGGGCCCTCCTACGAGCAGTACTTC. It codes for CASSLHGLAGGPSYEQYF. The whole variable domain, remainder taken from reference TRBV5-1 and TRBJ2-7, is KAGVTQTPRYLIKTRGQQVTLSCSPISGHRSVSWYQQTPGQGLQFLFEYFSETQRNKGNFPGRFSGRQFSNSRSEMNVSTLELGDSALYLCASSLHGLAGGPSYEQYFGPGTRLTVT.

The chain recombines TRBV27 with TRBJ1-1; perhaps TRBD1 as D (5 bases). Germline lookup yields CDR1 MNHEY and CDR2 SMNVEV (reference sequence). This CDR3 spans 18 amino acids. V gave up 2 bases and J gave up 0 bases, with 19 bases separating them. The CDR3 loop reads CASSLTPTRGVLNTEAFF. The CDR3 DNA sequence: TGTGCCAGCAGTTTAACCCCTACAAGGGGTGTTCTGAACACTGAAGCTTTCTTT.

The V gene is TRBV7-9, the J gene TRBJ1-1; D unresolved. The germline gives CDR1 SEHNR, CDR2 FQNEAQ (reference sequence). The length of the CDR3 is 12 residues. V was clipped by 1 base and J by 5 bases, with 5 bases between them. The CDR3, as DNA: TGTGCCAGCAGCTTAGTGCTAACTGAAGCTTTCTTT. This encodes CASSLVLTEAFF.

The V gene is TRBV5-4, the J gene TRBJ2-3; TRBD2 matches at 8 bases. The J segment lost 3 bases and the V segment lost 1 base, leaving 7 bases of the junction unmatched. This CDR3 is built from 16 residues. In germline, CDR1 is SGHNT, CDR2 YYREEE (reference sequence). The CDR3 protein is CASSLRASGSTDTQYF. In DNA, the CDR3 is TGTGCCAGCAGCTTGCGAGCAAGCGGGAGTACAGATACGCAGTATTTT.

The genes are TRBV5-1 and TRBJ1-3; D is undetermined. The length of the CDR3 is 15 residues. With 0 bases removed from V and 2 bases from J, the gap between germline ends came to 9 bases. Germline V lookup: CDR1 SGHRS, CDR2 YFSETQ. In nucleotides, the CDR3 is TGCGCCAGCAGCTTGGCCACAGATACTGGAAACACCATATATTTT. It specifies CASSLATDTGNTIYF.

The rearrangement joins TRBV11-2 to TRBJ1-6, with D unclear. This CDR3 region has 16 residues. V was trimmed by 0 bases and J by 8 bases, leaving 14 bases between them. CDR1 and CDR2 (germline): SGHAT, FQNNGV. The CDR3 DNA reads TGTGCCAGCAGCTTAGATACCCGATACGGGGATTCACCCCTCCACTTT. Its protein is CASSLDTRYGDSPLHF. Using reference TRBV11-2 and TRBJ1-6 for the parts outside the CDR3, the full variable domain is EAGVAQSPRYKIIEKRQSVAFWCNPISGHATLYWYQQILGQGPKLLIQFQNNGVVDDSQLPKDRFSAERLKGVDSTLKIQPAKLEDSAVYLCASSLDTRYGDSPLHFGNGTRLTVT.

The chain joins TRBV29-1 to TRBJ2-1; TRBD1 aligns across 7 bases. Germline V gene data show CDR1 as SQVTM and CDR2 as ANQGSEA. This CDR3 contains 14 residues. The V segment lost 6 bases and the J segment 4 bases; nucleotides outside the gene matches: 9. The CDR3: CSVPDRVSYNEQFF. CDR3 bases: TGCAGCGTCCCCGACAGGGTCTCTTACAATGAGCAGTTCTTC.

The chain combines TRBV19 with TRBJ1-5; 9 nucleotides agree with TRBD1. CDR3 length: 15 residues. The germline gives CDR1 LNHDA, CDR2 SQIVND (reference sequence). Trimming at V came to 5 bases and at J to 3 bases, leaving 5 bases not matched to a gene. The CDR3 DNA reads TGTGCCAGTAGTGAAGGGACAGGGTACAATCAGCCCCAGCATTTT. Translated: CASSEGTGYNQPQHF.

The chain uses TRBV6-6 and TRBJ2-3, with 9 bases fitting TRBD2. Losses at the gene ends were 6 bases for V and 4 bases for J; bases not matched to a gene: 8. The CDR3 runs 15 residues. The germline gives CDR1 MNHNY, CDR2 SVGAGI (reference sequence). In DNA, the CDR3 is TGTGCCAGCAGGGGAGCGGGAGGAGGGCCAGATACGCAGTATTTT. Translating gives CASRGAGGGPDTQYF.

The rearrangement links TRBV27 to TRBJ2-7; tentatively, D is TRBD1 (6 bases). CDR3 length: 13 amino acids. Germline V gives CDR1 MNHEY, CDR2 SMNVEV (reference sequence). V lost 6 bases and J 4 bases, leaving 13 bases between the germline ends. CDR3 protein: CASSHNRVYEQYF. For the CDR3, the DNA is TGTGCCAGCAGCCACAACAGGGTTTACGAGCAGTACTTC.

In its sample, this clone was seen once. The chain joins TRBV27 to TRBJ1-1, with a tentative D call TRBD1 (5 bases). Germline values: CDR1 MNHEY, CDR2 SMNVEV (reference sequence). This CDR3 spans 13 amino acids. The ends were cut back, 7 bases at V and 5 bases at J, with 14 bases in the middle. The CDR3: CASTGALMTEAFF. In DNA, the CDR3 is TGTGCCAGCACTGGGGCGCTTATGACTGAAGCTTTCTTT.